This T cell receptor (beta chain) was sequenced during a study of CD8 T cells in Susac syndrome. The germline V and J ends were trimmed by 2 bases and 5 bases, with 12 bases remaining between them. This CDR3 region has 15 residues. The germline gives CDR1 SEHNR, CDR2 FQNEAQ (reference sequence). Study-wide results and limits: In its TCR sequencing and HLA analysis, the study acknowledged that the number of individuals was relatively small.

Reverse transcription of roughly 0.5 to 1 ug RNA was carried out with random hexamers. Amplification of the TCR beta CDR3 was carried out by immunoSEQ multiplex PCR, which spanned a total of 54 Vbeta and 13 Jbeta segments. In TCRdb, the immunoSEQ multiplex PCR reads were re-called with MiXCR into one record per CDR3 protein. The data contain about 140,000 distinct CDR3 sequences, 94% of them singletons. On this clonotype: Its target is unknown.

The sample taken for sequencing was CD8+ T cells from PBMCs. The chain links TRBV7-9 to TRBJ1-4, with D possibly being TRBD1 (6 bases). The receptor was derived from a human donor in good health. CDR3 sequence reads: CASSLSSGVNEKLFF. The CDR3 DNA sequence: TGTGCCAGCAGCTTATCCTCAGGGGTGAATGAAAAACTGTTTTTT.